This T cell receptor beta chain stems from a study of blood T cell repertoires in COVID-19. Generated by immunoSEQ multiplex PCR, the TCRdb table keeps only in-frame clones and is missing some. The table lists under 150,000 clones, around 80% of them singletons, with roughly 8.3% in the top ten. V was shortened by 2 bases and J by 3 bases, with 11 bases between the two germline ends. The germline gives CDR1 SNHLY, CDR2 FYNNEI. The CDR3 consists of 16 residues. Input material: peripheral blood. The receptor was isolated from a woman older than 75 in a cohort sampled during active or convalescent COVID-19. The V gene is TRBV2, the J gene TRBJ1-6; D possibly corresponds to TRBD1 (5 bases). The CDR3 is CASSERGGFYNSPLHF. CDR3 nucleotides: TGTGCCAGCAGTGAACGGGGGGGGTTCTATAATTCACCCCTCCACTTT.